The next 32 T cell receptor beta chains were all read from a single sample in a study of blood T cell repertoires in COVID-19. Libraries were prepared by immunoSEQ multiplex PCR; TCRdb keeps only in-frame clonotypes and omits some of them. The table has about 300,000 clones, approximately 84% seen once. The sequenced sample consisted of PBMCs or T cells enriched from blood (not recorded which). Source of these receptors: a man between 25 and 39 years old who had recovered from COVID-19.

This chain connects TRBV15 to TRBJ1-1; D is possibly TRBD1 (6 bases). The germline CDR1 and CDR2 sequences are LNHNV and YYDKDF (reference sequence). Trimming removed 7 bases at V and 6 bases at J, with 9 bases between. There are 11 residues in the CDR3. Here the CDR3 DNA reads TGTGCCACCAAGGGGGGGTCTGAAGCTTTCTTT. This gives the protein CATKGGSEAFF.

This clone was recorded once. The V gene is TRBV18, the J gene TRBJ2-7; 8 bases match TRBD1. Germline trimming cut 2 bases from V and 4 bases from J; bases unmatched to any gene: 7. Germline CDR1 is KGHSH and CDR2 is LQKENI. This CDR3 region has 15 residues. The CDR3 coding sequence is TGTGCCAGCTCACCAGGACAGGGCCCCCTATACGAGCAGTACTTC. This translates into CASSPGQGPLYEQYF.

A single count supports this clone. The genes are TRBV9 and TRBJ1-4; no clear D. The V end was cut by 0 bases, the J end by 0 bases, with 15 bases between. Germline loops: CDR1 SGDLS, CDR2 YYNGEE. This CDR3 has 18 residues. This chain's CDR3 is CASSVAVAHAATNEKLFF. The CDR3 coding sequence is TGTGCCAGCAGCGTAGCGGTAGCGCACGCAGCAACTAATGAAAAACTGTTTTTT. The full variable domain, rest sourced from reference TRBV9 and TRBJ1-4, is DSGVTQTPKHLITATGQRVTLRCSPRSGDLSVYWYQQSLDQGLQFLIQYYNGEERAKGNILERFSAQQFPDLHSELNLSSLELGDSALYFCASSVAVAHAATNEKLFFGSGTQLSVL.

The chain is built from TRBV4-1 and TRBJ1-1; D not resolved. This CDR3 is built from 11 residues. In germline, CDR1 is MGHRA, CDR2 YSYEKL. Trimming shortened V by 0 bases and J by 8 bases, and 4 bases separated the two germline ends. In DNA form, the CDR3 reads TGCGCCAGCAGCCAAGACCAGGAAGCTTTCTTT. This translates into CASSQDQEAFF.

This clone occurred once. The chain employs TRBV6-6 and TRBJ1-4; 11 bases match TRBD1. There are 18 residues in the CDR3. Germline trimming cut 5 bases from V and 2 bases from J; bases unmatched to any gene: 10. Germline V gene sequence: CDR1 MNHNY, CDR2 SVGAGI (reference sequence). CDR3 sequence: CASSPTGQGVRTNEKLFF. As DNA, the CDR3 is TGTGCCAGCAGTCCTACGGGACAGGGGGTGAGGACTAATGAAAAACTGTTTTTT.

V usage is TRBV5-5 and J usage is TRBJ2-1, with TRBD2 identical over 12 bases. Germline values: CDR1 SGHKS, CDR2 YYEKEE (reference sequence). The CDR3 extends over 16 amino acids. Trimming removed 5 bases from V and 6 bases from J; junction bases left unmatched: 9. The CDR3 reads CASRNRGLAGPNEQFF. CDR3 nucleotide sequence: TGTGCCAGCAGAAACCGGGGACTAGCGGGTCCCAATGAGCAGTTCTTC.

This clone turned up a few times. The chain combines TRBV5-1 with TRBJ2-1, with D perhaps matching TRBD1 (6 bases). This CDR3 is 13 amino acids long. Germline CDR1 SGHRS, CDR2 YFSETQ. V lost 0 bases, J lost 8 bases, and 9 bases lay in between. The CDR3 DNA sequence: TGCGCCAGCAGCTTGGGCCCAGGGGATGAGCAGTTCTTC. Its translation is CASSLGPGDEQFF.

The CDR3 DNA reads TGTGCCAGCAGTGACGCCCGGGCCAGGGATAGGCAGCCCCAGCATTTT. Translation: CASSDARARDRQPQHF. The rearrangement links TRBV2 to TRBJ1-5; tentatively, D is TRBD1 (5 bases). CDR3 size: 16 residues. V was clipped by 3 bases and J by 7 bases, with 19 bases between them. Germline V gene sequence: CDR1 SNHLY, CDR2 FYNNEI.

This clone was picked up many times. The CDR3, as DNA: TGTGCCAGCAGCTTGGGGACAGGGGAAGGCATTCAGTACTTC. Amino acid sequence: CASSLGTGEGIQYF. This sequence joins TRBV7-9 and TRBJ2-4; 10 positions agree with TRBD1. Trimming took 3 bases from V and 9 from J; bases not matched to a gene: 5. Germline CDR1 reads SEHNR; CDR2 reads FQNEAQ (reference sequence). The CDR3 length is 14 residues.

This chain connects TRBV19 to TRBJ2-1; possibly TRBD2 for D (5 bases). Trimming took 0 bases from V and 2 from J, leaving 11 bases between them. This CDR3 contains 16 residues. The germline gives CDR1 LNHDA, CDR2 SQIVND (reference sequence). As DNA, the CDR3 is TGTGCCAGTAGTATAGATCGCGGGTCCCCCTACAATGAGCAGTTCTTC. Translated: CASSIDRGSPYNEQFF.

The chain carries TRBV18 and TRBJ2-7; the match to TRBD1 covers 8 bases. The CDR3 has 15 amino acids. Germline CDR1 reads KGHSH; CDR2 reads LQKENI. Unmatched junction bases numbered 3, after V lost 2 bases and J lost 0 bases. The CDR3 sequence is CASSPWTGSSYEQYF. The CDR3 nucleotides read TGTGCCAGCTCACCATGGACAGGGAGCTCCTACGAGCAGTACTTC.

To note about this clone: Other DNA sequences in this specimen translate into the identical CDR3. V gene TRBV11-2 combines with J gene TRBJ2-5, with TRBD2 matching 8 bases. The CDR3 has 14 amino acids. Germline V gene lookup returns CDR1 SGHAT and CDR2 FQNNGV. Trimming cost V 1 base and J 5 bases; bases outside gene matches: 3. In DNA form, the CDR3 reads TGTGCCAGCAGCTTAGCGGGGGGGCGGGAGACCCAGTACTTC. It translates to CASSLAGGRETQYF.

The rearrangement uses TRBV5-1 and TRBJ1-1, with D hard to call. The CDR3 length is 15 residues. Germline V gives CDR1 SGHRS, CDR2 YFSETQ. V lost 1 base and J lost 0, with 10 bases in between. CDR3 in amino acids: CASSLLEGMNTEAFF. CDR3 DNA sequence: TGCGCCAGCAGCTTGTTGGAGGGAATGAACACTGAAGCTTTCTTT.

The chain is built from TRBV7-6 and TRBJ2-7; 10 bases agree with TRBD2. The CDR3 runs 13 residues. CDR1 and CDR2 (germline): SGHVS, FNYEAQ. V trimming: 5 bases; J trimming: 6 bases; junction bases outside the gene matches: 4. The CDR3 protein is CASSGTSVGEQYF. As DNA, the CDR3 is TGTGCCAGCAGCGGGACTAGCGTGGGCGAGCAGTACTTC.

This clone was observed once. In DNA, the CDR3 is TGTGCCAGCAGCGGTATGGTAGCGGGAGGGCCGGGGGACGAGCAGTACTTC. Encoded protein: CASSGMVAGGPGDEQYF. The gene calls are TRBV11-2 and TRBJ2-7, with 11 bases fitting TRBD2. J gave up 5 bases and V 5 bases, and 14 bases lay outside the gene matches. Germline V lookup: CDR1 SGHAT, CDR2 FQNNGV. The CDR3 length is 17 residues.

The V call is TRBV6-5, the J call TRBJ1-5; TRBD1 is a possible D gene (5 bases). Between the trimmed V and J ends, which lost 6 bases and 5 bases, there was a span of 14 bases. Germline CDR1 is MNHEY and CDR2 is SVGAGI. This CDR3 has 14 residues. The CDR3 DNA is TGTGCCAGCAGCCTAGGAGGGGCTGATCAGCCCCAGCATTTT. Amino acids: CASSLGGADQPQHF.

The chain combines TRBV5-1 with TRBJ2-5; 9 positions match TRBD2. V gave up 2 bases and J gave up 2 bases; unmatched junction bases: 1. Germline assignment: CDR1 SGHRS and CDR2 YFSETQ. The CDR3 consists of 14 residues. The DNA for the CDR3 is TGCGCCAGCAGCTTCCTAGCGGGGCAAGAGACCCAGTACTTC. This sequence encodes CASSFLAGQETQYF.

The rearrangement links TRBV6-5 to TRBJ1-2; the D gene is possibly TRBD1 (6 bases). Germline V gene data show CDR1 as MNHEY and CDR2 as SVGAGI. V shed 6 bases and J shed 4 bases, with 18 bases lying between them. The CDR3 sequence is 15 residues long. The CDR3 reads CASSRRGGIGYGYTF. CDR3 DNA sequence: TGTGCCAGCAGCCGTCGGGGGGGCATTGGCTATGGCTACACCTTC.

This chain uses TRBV11-2 with TRBJ2-5; 10 bases are shared with TRBD1. V dropped 5 bases and J dropped 5; count of bases not matched to a gene: 11. The CDR3 runs 16 residues. Germline CDR1 is SGHAT and CDR2 is FQNNGV. Written as DNA, the CDR3 is TGTGCCAGCAGCGAGTTAGCGGACAGGGGGAAGGAGACCCAGTACTTC. Protein: CASSELADRGKETQYF.

V usage is TRBV28 and J usage is TRBJ1-1, with unresolved D. Deletions cut 6 bases from V and 5 bases from J, with 7 bases between. This CDR3 contains 11 residues. The germline V gene encodes CDR1 MDHEN and CDR2 SYDVKM. DNA for the CDR3: TGTGCCAGCAGCGCGTGGACTGAAGCTTTCTTT. This sequence encodes CASSAWTEAFF.

The CDR3 reads CASRLLGTDTQYF. The CDR3 nucleotides read TGTGCCAGCCGCCTGTTAGGCACAGATACGCAGTATTTT. The chain recombines TRBV27 with TRBJ2-3; D remains ambiguous. Trimming left V 8 bases short and J 1 base short, with 10 bases between. The CDR3 loop spans 13 amino acids. Germline CDR1 reads MNHEY; CDR2 reads SMNVEV (reference sequence).

In DNA, the CDR3 is TGTGCCAGCACTACCGGGCTAGCGCCGGCCAAAAACATTCAGTACTTC. Its protein is CASTTGLAPAKNIQYF. The chain links TRBV7-9 to TRBJ2-4, with D possibly matching TRBD2 (6 bases). CDR1 is SEHNR, CDR2 FQNEAQ, per germline (reference sequence). V lost 7 bases and J lost 1, with 17 bases in between. There are 16 residues in the CDR3. The full variable domain, with the rest looked up from reference TRBV7-9 and TRBJ2-4, is DTGVSQNPRHKITKRGQNVTFRCDPISEHNRLYWYRQTLGQGPEFLTYFQNEAQLEKSRLLSDRFSAERPKGSFSTLEIQRTEQGDSAMYLCASTTGLAPAKNIQYFGAGTRLSVL.

The chain combines TRBV5-6 with TRBJ1-4; D is undetermined. V was clipped by 4 bases and J by 5 bases, with 15 bases between them. Germline assignment: CDR1 SGHDT and CDR2 YYEEEE. This CDR3 is 15 amino acids long. The CDR3, as DNA: TGTGCCAGCAGCCCCTTCTGGGCCGAGAATGAAAAACTGTTTTTT. This translates into CASSPFWAENEKLFF.

The chain employs TRBV18 and TRBJ1-2, with 9 bases matching TRBD1. The CDR3 is 19 residues long. V trimming: 3 bases; J trimming: 4 bases; junction bases outside the gene matches: 18. Germline V gene sequence: CDR1 KGHSH, CDR2 LQKENI. This CDR3 is CASSPPEGHKDRGIYGYTF. As DNA, the CDR3 is TGTGCCAGCTCACCTCCCGAAGGCCACAAGGACAGGGGAATCTATGGCTACACCTTC.

The chain uses TRBV6-5 and TRBJ2-1; D gene unclear. Trimming left V 6 bases short and J 0 bases short, with 9 bases between. Per germline, CDR1 MNHEY and CDR2 SVGAGI. The CDR3 sequence is 14 residues long. The CDR3 reads CASSRLGSYNEQFF. CDR3 nucleotides: TGTGCCAGCAGCAGACTGGGCTCCTACAATGAGCAGTTCTTC.

This chain links TRBV7-2 with TRBJ2-7; 7 bases line up with TRBD2. Germline CDR1 SGHTA, CDR2 FQGNSA. Trimming removed 1 base from V and 1 base from J; junction bases left unmatched: 13. This CDR3 has 18 residues. CDR3 DNA: TGTGCCAGCAGCTTAGGTTCCCGGGGGAGGGCGATATCCTACGAGCAGTACTTC. Protein sequence: CASSLGSRGRAISYEQYF.

The V call is TRBV9, the J call TRBJ2-3; D remains unclear. Trimming cost V 2 bases and J 5 bases, with 3 bases left between them. In germline, CDR1 is SGDLS, CDR2 YYNGEE. The CDR3 totals 11 residues. CDR3 loop: CASSVVDTQYF. In nucleotides, the CDR3 is TGTGCCAGCAGCGTCGTAGATACGCAGTATTTT. The entire variable domain, with the rest obtained from reference TRBV9 and TRBJ2-3, is as follows: DSGVTQTPKHLITATGQRVTLRCSPRSGDLSVYWYQQSLDQGLQFLIQYYNGEERAKGNILERFSAQQFPDLHSELNLSSLELGDSALYFCASSVVDTQYFGPGTRLTVL.

This clone was counted only a few times. This sequence joins TRBV9 and TRBJ1-5; no firm D call. The CDR3 runs 13 residues. Between the trimmed V and J ends, which lost 2 bases and 7 bases, there was a span of 10 bases. Germline CDR1 and CDR2: SGDLS and YYNGEE. CDR3 sequence reads: CASSVGVSQPQHF. CDR3 nucleotides: TGTGCCAGCAGCGTCGGGGTGAGCCAGCCCCAGCATTTT.

The chain employs TRBV2 and TRBJ2-1; 7 bases fit TRBD2. Germline V gene lookup returns CDR1 SNHLY and CDR2 FYNNEI. J lost 1 base, V lost 6 bases, and 9 bases had no gene match. The CDR3 is 16 amino acids. The CDR3 sequence: CASSQTAGASYNEQFF. The CDR3 nucleotides are TGTGCCAGCAGCCAAACGGCGGGAGCGTCCTACAATGAGCAGTTCTTC.

This sequence joins TRBV23-1 and TRBJ1-5; 7 nucleotides line up with TRBD1. TRBV23-1 is known as an ORF, though its function is uncertain. The V and J ends lost 0 bases and 5 bases, in that order; junction bases with no gene match: 7. The CDR3 is made up of 16 amino acids. DNA for the CDR3: TGCGCCAGCAGTCAATCCGCGACAGGGTTAGATCAGCCCCAGCATTTT. Protein sequence: CASSQSATGLDQPQHF.

This clone has a single count. This chain uses TRBV21-1 with TRBJ1-5; the DNA was not used to check the table's D call, TRBD1. TRBV21-1 is an annotated pseudogene. The CDR3 totals 21 residues. The CDR3 is CASSARHKKWDSRPDNQPQHF. CDR3 sequence (DNA): TGTGCCAGCAGCGCCCGACATAAGAAATGGGACAGTCGCCCCGACAATCAGCCCCAGCATTTT.

This rearrangement joins TRBV6-6 to TRBJ1-5; D is undetermined. Germline values: CDR1 MNHNY, CDR2 SVGAGI (reference sequence). CDR3 size: 13 residues. V was clipped by 10 bases and J by 2 bases, with 12 bases between them. The CDR3 nucleotides are TGTGCCACCTCGAGAGGTGGCAATCAGCCCCAGCATTTT. Translated, it gives CATSRGGNQPQHF.